This passage covers 6 T cell receptor beta chains from one sample sequenced in a study of blood T cell repertoires in COVID-19 (dated by TCRdb to the early 2020s). The library was built by means of the immunoSEQ multiplex PCR assay. This is the immuneACCESS table as TCRdb keeps it, with only in-frame sequences that have V and J called. A part of the clones is gone; compared with another copy, unresolved V genes explain less than half, and the rest is unexplained. Within this sample are some 53,000 clones, with about nine tenths of them counted one time only. The biggest ten clones account for roughly 15% of the sample. Input material: peripheral blood. The receptors come from a man in his 70s with acute or convalescent COVID-19.

The chain has TRBV24-1 and TRBJ2-3, with 7 bases fitting TRBD2. Germline V lookup: CDR1 KGHDR, CDR2 SFDVKD. There are 16 residues in the CDR3. The V gene end was trimmed by 4 bases and the J gene end by 1 base; junction bases not matched to a gene: 7. CDR3 residues: CATSDPPSGGTDTQYF. The CDR3 DNA reads TGTGCCACCAGTGACCCGCCCAGCGGGGGCACAGATACGCAGTATTTT.

The chain uses TRBV24-1 and TRBJ2-3; TRBD1 is a possible D gene (5 bases). CDR3 length: 15 residues. Per the germline V gene, CDR1 is KGHDR and CDR2 is SFDVKD. V was pared by 1 base and J by 6 bases, with 13 bases between. For the CDR3, the DNA is TGTGCCACCAGTGATTTACAGGCAGGCAGTGATACGCAGTATTTT. Translation: CATSDLQAGSDTQYF.

CDR3 sequence reads: CASCPGQTLMNTEAFF. In DNA form, the CDR3 reads TGTGCCAGCTGTCCGGGACAGACCTTAATGAACACTGAAGCTTTCTTT. The V call is TRBV27, the J call TRBJ1-1; 7 bases map to TRBD1. V lost 8 bases to trimming and J lost 0 bases; unmatched junction nucleotides: 12. The CDR3 is 16 residues long. Germline CDR1 and CDR2: MNHEY and SMNVEV (reference sequence).

This clone has a single count. This chain uses TRBV27 with TRBJ1-3, with a tentative D call TRBD1 (6 bases). The germline gives CDR1 MNHEY, CDR2 SMNVEV (reference sequence). The CDR3 has 13 residues. V was pared by 3 bases and J by 9 bases, with 12 bases between. The CDR3 nucleotides are TGTGCCAGCAGTTTTCGCACAGGGTTCACCATATATTTT. It codes for CASSFRTGFTIYF.

This chain uses TRBV5-1 with TRBJ1-6; 8 bases match TRBD1. Per germline, CDR1 SGHRS and CDR2 YFSETQ. This CDR3 region has 14 residues. V shed 4 bases, J shed 10 bases, and the junction held 7 bases outside the gene matches. The CDR3 protein is CASSQGQAGSPLHF. The DNA of the CDR3 is TGCGCCAGCAGCCAGGGACAGGCAGGCTCACCCCTCCACTTT.

This sequence joins TRBV27 and TRBJ2-3; tentative D call: TRBD2 (5 bases). CDR1 MNHEY and CDR2 SMNVEV come from the germline V gene (reference sequence). V lost 10 bases and J lost 2, with 13 bases in between. This CDR3 contains 13 residues. CDR3 sequence: CATATRVTDTQYF. CDR3 nucleotides: TGTGCCACCGCTACGCGGGTCACAGATACGCAGTATTTT.